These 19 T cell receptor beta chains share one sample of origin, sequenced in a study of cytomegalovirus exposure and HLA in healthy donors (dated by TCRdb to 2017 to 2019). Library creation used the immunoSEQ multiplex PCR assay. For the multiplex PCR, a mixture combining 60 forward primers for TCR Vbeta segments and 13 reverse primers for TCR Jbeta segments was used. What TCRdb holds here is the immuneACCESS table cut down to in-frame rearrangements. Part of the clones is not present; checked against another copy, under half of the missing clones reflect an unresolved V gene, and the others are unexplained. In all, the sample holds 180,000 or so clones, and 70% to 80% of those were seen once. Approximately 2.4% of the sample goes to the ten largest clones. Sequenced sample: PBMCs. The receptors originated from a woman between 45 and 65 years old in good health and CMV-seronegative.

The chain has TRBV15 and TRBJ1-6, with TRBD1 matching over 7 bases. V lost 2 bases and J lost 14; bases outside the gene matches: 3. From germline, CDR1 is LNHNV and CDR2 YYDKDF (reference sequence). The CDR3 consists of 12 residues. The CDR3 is CATSRNRGTLHF. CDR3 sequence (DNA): TGTGCCACCAGCAGAAACAGGGGTACCCTCCACTTT.

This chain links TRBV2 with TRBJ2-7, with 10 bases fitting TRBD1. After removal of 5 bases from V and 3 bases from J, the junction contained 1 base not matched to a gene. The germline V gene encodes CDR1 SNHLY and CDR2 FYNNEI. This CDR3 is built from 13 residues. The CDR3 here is CASSRDRGYEQYF. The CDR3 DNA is TGTGCCAGCAGTCGGGACAGGGGCTACGAGCAGTACTTC. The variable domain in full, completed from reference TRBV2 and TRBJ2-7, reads EPEVTQTPSHQVTQMGQEVILRCVPISNHLYFYWYRQILGQKVEFLVSFYNNEISEKSEIFDDQFSVERPDGSNFTLKIRSTKLEDSAMYFCASSRDRGYEQYFGPGTRLTVT.

CDR3 amino acids: CASTLGQGAPNEQFF. The DNA for the CDR3 is TGTGCCAGTACTCTCGGACAGGGGGCACCAAATGAGCAGTTCTTC. The V call is TRBV19, the J call TRBJ2-1; 11 bases are a match to TRBD1. Germline V CDR1 and CDR2: LNHDA, SQIVND (reference sequence). J gave up 7 bases and V 7 bases, and 9 bases lay outside the gene matches. The CDR3 length is 15 residues. Filled out from reference TRBV19 and TRBJ2-1, the complete variable domain reads DGGITQSPKYLFRKEGQNVTLSCEQNLNHDAMYWYRQDPGQGLRLIYYSQIVNDFQKGDIAEGYSVSREKKESFPLTVTSAQKNPTAFYLCASTLGQGAPNEQFFGPGTRLTVL.

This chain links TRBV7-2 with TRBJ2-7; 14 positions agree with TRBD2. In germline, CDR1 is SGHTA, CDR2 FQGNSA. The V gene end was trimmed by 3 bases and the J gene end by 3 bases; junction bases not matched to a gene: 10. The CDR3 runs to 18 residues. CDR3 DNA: TGTGCCAGCAGCTTCCCCGGGACTAGCGGGAGAAAGATCTACGAGCAGTACTTC. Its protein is CASSFPGTSGRKIYEQYF.

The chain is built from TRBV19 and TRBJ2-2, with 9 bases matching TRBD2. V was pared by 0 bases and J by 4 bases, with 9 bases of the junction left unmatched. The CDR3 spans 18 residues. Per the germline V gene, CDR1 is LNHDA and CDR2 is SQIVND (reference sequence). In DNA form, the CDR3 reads TGTGCCAGTAGTATAGAAACTAGCGGGTGGGGACTCACCGGGGAGCTGTTTTTT. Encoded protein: CASSIETSGWGLTGELFF.

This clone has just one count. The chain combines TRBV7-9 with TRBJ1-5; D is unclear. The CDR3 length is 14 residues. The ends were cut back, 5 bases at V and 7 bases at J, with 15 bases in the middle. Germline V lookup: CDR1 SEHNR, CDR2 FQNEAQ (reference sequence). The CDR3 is CASSEGTGRQPQHF. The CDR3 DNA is TGTGCCAGCAGCGAAGGAACGGGGAGACAGCCCCAGCATTTT.

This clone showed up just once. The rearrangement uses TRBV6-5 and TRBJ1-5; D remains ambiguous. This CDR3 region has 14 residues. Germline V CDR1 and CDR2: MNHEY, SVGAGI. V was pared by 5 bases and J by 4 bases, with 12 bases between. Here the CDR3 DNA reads TGTGCCAGCAGTCCACTAAATGTTAATCAGCCCCAGCATTTT. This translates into CASSPLNVNQPQHF.

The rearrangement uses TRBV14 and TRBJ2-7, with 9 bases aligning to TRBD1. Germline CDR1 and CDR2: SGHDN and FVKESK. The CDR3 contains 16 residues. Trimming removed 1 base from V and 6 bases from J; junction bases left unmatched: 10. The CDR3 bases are TGTGCCAGCAGCCAAGTTGGTCCGGACAGGGGAGGCGAGCAGTACTTC. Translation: CASSQVGPDRGGEQYF. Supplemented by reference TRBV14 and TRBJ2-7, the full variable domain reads EAGVTQFPSHSVIEKGQTVTLRCDPISGHDNLYWYRRVMGKEIKFLLHFVKESKQDESGMPNNRFLAERTGGTYSTLKVQPAELEDSGVYFCASSQVGPDRGGEQYFGPGTRLTVT.

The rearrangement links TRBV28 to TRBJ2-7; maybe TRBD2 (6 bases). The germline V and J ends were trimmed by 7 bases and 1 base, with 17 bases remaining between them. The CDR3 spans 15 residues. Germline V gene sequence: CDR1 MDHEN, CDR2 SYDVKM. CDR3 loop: CASTLGGQGSYEQYF. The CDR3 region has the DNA TGTGCCAGCACGTTAGGAGGGCAGGGTTCCTACGAGCAGTACTTC.

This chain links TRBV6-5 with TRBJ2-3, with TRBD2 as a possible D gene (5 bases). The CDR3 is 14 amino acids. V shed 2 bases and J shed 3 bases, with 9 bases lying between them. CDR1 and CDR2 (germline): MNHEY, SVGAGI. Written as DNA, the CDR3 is TGTGCCAGCAGTTACGAGGGAAGGACAGATACGCAGTATTTT. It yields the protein CASSYEGRTDTQYF.

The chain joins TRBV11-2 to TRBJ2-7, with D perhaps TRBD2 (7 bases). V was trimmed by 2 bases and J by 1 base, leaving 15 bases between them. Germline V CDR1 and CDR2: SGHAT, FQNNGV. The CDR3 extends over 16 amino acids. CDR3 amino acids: CASSLMGGGLSYEQYF. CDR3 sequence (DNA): TGTGCCAGCAGCTTAATGGGCGGGGGCTTATCCTACGAGCAGTACTTC.

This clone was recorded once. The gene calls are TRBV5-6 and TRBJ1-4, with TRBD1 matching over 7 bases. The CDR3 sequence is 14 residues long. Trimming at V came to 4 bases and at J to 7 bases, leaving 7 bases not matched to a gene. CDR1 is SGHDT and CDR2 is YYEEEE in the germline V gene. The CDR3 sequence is CASSPNRGSEKLFF. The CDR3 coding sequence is TGTGCCAGCAGCCCGAACAGGGGTAGTGAAAAACTGTTTTTT.

The CDR3 reads CASSYTGRRAYEQYF. The CDR3 DNA follows: TGCGCCAGCAGCTATACAGGGCGTAGGGCCTACGAGCAGTACTTC. V and J are TRBV4-3 and TRBJ2-7; tentative D call: TRBD1 (6 bases). The CDR3 totals 15 residues. The germline V gene encodes CDR1 LGHNA and CDR2 YSLEER. Deletions cut 5 bases from V and 2 bases from J, with 16 bases between.

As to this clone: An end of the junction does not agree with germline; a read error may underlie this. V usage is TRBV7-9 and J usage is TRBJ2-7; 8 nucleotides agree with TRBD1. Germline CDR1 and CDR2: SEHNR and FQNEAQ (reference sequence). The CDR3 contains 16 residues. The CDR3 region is CTSSPNRAGGRSEQYF. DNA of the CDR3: TGTACCAGCAGCCCCAACAGGGCAGGGGGCAGGAGCGAGCAGTACTTC.

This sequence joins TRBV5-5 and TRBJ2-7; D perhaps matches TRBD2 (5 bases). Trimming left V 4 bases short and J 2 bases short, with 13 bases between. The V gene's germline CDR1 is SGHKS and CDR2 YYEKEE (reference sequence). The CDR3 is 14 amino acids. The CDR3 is CASSPRGPTYEQYF. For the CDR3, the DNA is TGTGCCAGCAGCCCACGGGGTCCCACCTACGAGCAGTACTTC.

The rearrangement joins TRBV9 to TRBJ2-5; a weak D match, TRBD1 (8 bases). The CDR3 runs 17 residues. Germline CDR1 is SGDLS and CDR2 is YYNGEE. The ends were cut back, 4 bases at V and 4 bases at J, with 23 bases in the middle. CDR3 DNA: TGTGCCAGCAGCCCCCAATCCTACAGGGGGGGACGAGAGACCCAGTACTTC. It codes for CASSPQSYRGGRETQYF.

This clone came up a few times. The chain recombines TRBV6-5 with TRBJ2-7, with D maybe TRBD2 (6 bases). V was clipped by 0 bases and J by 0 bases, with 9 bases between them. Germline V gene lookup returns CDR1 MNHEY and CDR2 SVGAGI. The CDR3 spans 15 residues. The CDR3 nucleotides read TGTGCCAGCAGTTACTCGCGGGGACCCTCCTACGAGCAGTACTTC. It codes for CASSYSRGPSYEQYF.

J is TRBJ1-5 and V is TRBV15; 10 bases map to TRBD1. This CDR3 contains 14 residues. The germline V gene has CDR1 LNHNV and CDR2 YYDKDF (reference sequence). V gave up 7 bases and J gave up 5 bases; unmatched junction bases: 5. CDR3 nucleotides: TGTGCCACCACCACTGACAGGGGGCATCAGCCCCAGCATTTT. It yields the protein CATTTDRGHQPQHF.

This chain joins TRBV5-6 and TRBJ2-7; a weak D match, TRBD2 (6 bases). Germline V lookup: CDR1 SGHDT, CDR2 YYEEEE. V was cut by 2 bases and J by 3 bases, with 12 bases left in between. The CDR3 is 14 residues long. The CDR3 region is CASSFTGRIYEQYF. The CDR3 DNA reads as TGTGCCAGCAGCTTTACCGGGAGAATCTACGAGCAGTACTTC.